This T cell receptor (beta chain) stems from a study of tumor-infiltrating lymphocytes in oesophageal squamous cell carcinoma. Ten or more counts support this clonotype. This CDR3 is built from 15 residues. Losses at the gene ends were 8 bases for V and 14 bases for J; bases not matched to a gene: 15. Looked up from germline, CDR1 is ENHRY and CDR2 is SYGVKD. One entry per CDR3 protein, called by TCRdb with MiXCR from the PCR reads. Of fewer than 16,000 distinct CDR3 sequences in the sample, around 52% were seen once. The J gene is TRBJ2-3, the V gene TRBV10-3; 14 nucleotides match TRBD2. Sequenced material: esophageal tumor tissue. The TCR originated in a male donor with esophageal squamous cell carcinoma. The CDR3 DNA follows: TGTGCCATCGGGACTAGCGGGAGTCGTTCCGGGGAGCTGTATTTT. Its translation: CAIGTSGSRSGELYF.